These 15 T cell receptor beta chains share one sample of origin, sequenced in a study of beta chain features in type 1 diabetes. Since all of the isolated RNA was reverse transcribed, expressed TCRB transcripts were what got sequenced. Sequencing was performed with immunoSEQ multiplex PCR; in TCRdb, only in-frame clones are kept and a portion is missing. The sample has about 290,000 clones; 8% are singletons. The material sequenced was central memory CD4+ T cells from blood. The source is a woman younger than 35 in good health.

A few counts support this clone. The genes are TRBV5-1 and TRBJ1-1, with D possibly matching TRBD1 (6 bases). Trimming shortened V by 4 bases and J by 1 base, and 11 bases separated the two germline ends. The germline V gene has CDR1 SGHRS and CDR2 YFSETQ. This CDR3 is 14 amino acids long. As DNA, the CDR3 is TGCGCCAGCAGCCTTCGACAGGCGAACACTGAAGCTTTCTTT. Encoded protein: CASSLRQANTEAFF.

This rearrangement joins TRBV6-5 to TRBJ2-3; D may be TRBD1 (6 bases). The CDR3 runs 15 residues. Germline-derived CDR1 and CDR2 are MNHEY and SVGAGI. Trimming took off 0 bases at V and 4 bases at J, with 11 bases between the two ends. In nucleotides, the CDR3 is TGTGCCAGCAGTTACTCGAACAGGGCTTCAGATACGCAGTATTTT. Translation: CASSYSNRASDTQYF.

The chain is built from TRBV6-5 and TRBJ2-1; TRBD2 matches at 7 bases. Trimming cost V 7 bases and J 8 bases; bases outside gene matches: 11. This CDR3 contains 14 residues. In germline, CDR1 is MNHEY, CDR2 SVGAGI. CDR3 nucleotides: TGTGCCAGCACCGGCGGGGGACTCACGGATGAGCAGTTCTTC. It specifies CASTGGGLTDEQFF.

This clone showed up just a few times. The chain couples TRBV7-9 to TRBJ2-3; the D is unclear. V shed 1 base and J shed 0 bases, with 8 bases lying between them. CDR1 SEHNR and CDR2 FQNEAQ come from the germline V gene (reference sequence). The CDR3 sequence is 15 residues long. CDR3 amino acids: CASSLVQSSTDTQYF. Written as DNA, the CDR3 is TGTGCCAGCAGCTTAGTCCAGTCTAGCACAGATACGCAGTATTTT.

This clone came up a few times. V gene TRBV7-2 combines with J gene TRBJ1-2; D uncertain. Between the trimmed V and J ends, which lost 3 bases and 0 bases, there was a span of 17 bases. Per germline, CDR1 SGHTA and CDR2 FQGNSA. The CDR3 has 17 amino acids. CDR3 sequence reads: CASSFDSGTQANYGYTF. In nucleotides, the CDR3 is TGTGCCAGCAGCTTCGATTCAGGCACTCAAGCTAACTATGGCTACACCTTC. Filled out from reference TRBV7-2 and TRBJ1-2, the complete variable domain reads GAGVSQSPSNKVTEKGKDVELRCDPISGHTALYWYRQSLGQGLEFLIYFQGNSAPDKSGLPSDRFSAERTGGSVSTLTIQRTQQEDSAVYLCASSFDSGTQANYGYTFGSGTRLTVV.

The V and J genes are TRBV7-9 and TRBJ2-2, with D perhaps matching TRBD1 or TRBD2 (5 bases each). Deletions cut 5 bases from V and 1 base from J, with 11 bases between. The germline CDR1 and CDR2 sequences are SEHNR and FQNEAQ (reference sequence). This CDR3 region has 15 residues. CDR3 sequence (DNA): TGTGCCAGCAGCGAAGGGACGGGGAACACCGGGGAGCTGTTTTTT. Translation: CASSEGTGNTGELFF.

The chain links TRBV15 to TRBJ2-3; D possibly uses TRBD1 or TRBD2 (6 bases each). V was trimmed by 0 bases and J by 6 bases, leaving 16 bases between them. CDR3 size: 16 residues. The germline CDR1 and CDR2 sequences are LNHNV and YYDKDF (reference sequence). The DNA for the CDR3 is TGTGCCACCAGCAGAGATCTTGGCCAGGGGAGGGATACGCAGTATTTT. It encodes CATSRDLGQGRDTQYF.

The chain carries TRBV19 and TRBJ2-2; D uncertain. This CDR3 contains 14 residues. The V gene's germline CDR1 is LNHDA and CDR2 SQIVND (reference sequence). V gave up 5 bases and J gave up 0 bases, with 7 bases separating them. CDR3 residues: CASSQATNTGELFF. As DNA, the CDR3 is TGTGCCAGTAGTCAGGCCACGAACACCGGGGAGCTGTTTTTT.

This clone came up a few times. The chain joins TRBV2 to TRBJ2-1; perhaps TRBD2 as D (5 bases). V was shortened by 6 bases and J by 8 bases, with 17 bases between the two germline ends. This CDR3 has 14 residues. In germline, CDR1 is SNHLY, CDR2 FYNNEI. The CDR3 reads CASRAGIHYDEQFF. The DNA of the CDR3 is TGTGCCAGCAGAGCCGGGATACATTATGATGAGCAGTTCTTC.

This clone was seen a few times. The rearrangement links TRBV11-2 to TRBJ2-5, with TRBD2 matching 9 bases. The CDR3 totals 17 residues. The germline V gene has CDR1 SGHAT and CDR2 FQNNGV. The V and J ends lost 5 bases and 5 bases, in that order; junction bases with no gene match: 15. CDR3 nucleotides: TGTGCCAGCAGCACAACAAGCAGCGGGAGCGGGGGGGAGACCCAGTACTTC. It yields the protein CASSTTSSGSGGETQYF.

The V gene is TRBV6-6, the J gene TRBJ2-2, with TRBD1 matching 8 bases. Germline V CDR1 and CDR2: MNHNY, SVGAGI (reference sequence). After removal of 8 bases from V and 7 bases from J, the junction contained 6 bases not matched to a gene. The CDR3 is 13 amino acids. CDR3 nucleotides: TGTGCCAGCTGCACAGGGGGTCGCGGGGAGCTGTTTTTT. Its protein is CASCTGGRGELFF.

This clone has a handful of counts. The rearrangement links TRBV7-2 to TRBJ1-1; D call uncertain. The CDR3 is 16 amino acids. Germline V CDR1 and CDR2: SGHTA, FQGNSA. V was shortened by 0 bases and J by 0 bases, with 11 bases between the two germline ends. The CDR3 coding sequence is TGTGCCAGCAGCTTAGCGGGCCCGGGCTTGAACACTGAAGCTTTCTTT. It yields the protein CASSLAGPGLNTEAFF.

This chain joins TRBV20-1 and TRBJ2-1; tentative D call: TRBD2 (5 bases). This CDR3 spans 11 amino acids. Germline V lookup: CDR1 DFQATT, CDR2 SNEGSKA (reference sequence). Trimming took 6 bases from V and 8 from J, leaving 11 bases between them. CDR3 sequence (DNA): TGCAGTGCCCCTTACGGGGATGAGCAGTTCTTC. As protein: CSAPYGDEQFF.

The rearrangement joins TRBV7-9 to TRBJ1-1; D not certain. The CDR3 totals 14 residues. The V gene lost 4 bases and the J gene lost 6 bases, with 15 bases spanning the gap. The germline gives CDR1 SEHNR, CDR2 FQNEAQ (reference sequence). CDR3 coding DNA: TGTGCCAGCAGCTCGAAAAACGGGGTGGCTGAAGCTTTCTTT. Amino acid sequence: CASSSKNGVAEAFF.

This clone has just a few counts. The rearrangement joins TRBV30 to TRBJ1-1; no definite D call. The CDR3 extends over 16 amino acids. Germline V CDR1 and CDR2: GTSNPN, SVGIG (reference sequence). Trimming pared 1 base from V and 0 bases from J, leaving 15 bases between. Written as DNA, the CDR3 is TGTGCCTGGAGTGGCGGGCAGGTCGAGCTGAACACTGAAGCTTTCTTT. This codes for CAWSGGQVELNTEAFF. Looking up the rest from reference TRBV30 and TRBJ1-1 gives the full variable domain: SQTIHQWPATLVQPVGSPLSLECTVEGTSNPNLYWYRQAAGRGLQLLFYSVGIGQISSEVPQNLSASRPQDRQFILSSKKLLLSDSGFYLCAWSGGQVELNTEAFFGQGTRLTVV.